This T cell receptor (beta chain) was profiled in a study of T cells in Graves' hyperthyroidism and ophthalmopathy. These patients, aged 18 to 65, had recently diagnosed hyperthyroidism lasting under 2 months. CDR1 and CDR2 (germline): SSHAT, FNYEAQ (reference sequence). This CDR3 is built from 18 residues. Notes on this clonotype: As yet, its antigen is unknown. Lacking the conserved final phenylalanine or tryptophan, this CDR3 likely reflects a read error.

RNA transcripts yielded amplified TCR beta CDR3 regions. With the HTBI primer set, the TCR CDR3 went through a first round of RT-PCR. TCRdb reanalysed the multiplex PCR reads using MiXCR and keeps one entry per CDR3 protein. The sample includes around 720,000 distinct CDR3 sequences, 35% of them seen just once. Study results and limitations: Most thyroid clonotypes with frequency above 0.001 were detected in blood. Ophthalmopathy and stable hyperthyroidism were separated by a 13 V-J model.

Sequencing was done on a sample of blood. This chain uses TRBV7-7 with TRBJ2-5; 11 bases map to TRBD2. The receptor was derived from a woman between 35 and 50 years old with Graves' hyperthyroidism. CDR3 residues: CASSLGRLAGQDGETQYL. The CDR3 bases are TGTGCTAGCAGCTTAGGAAGACTAGCGGGACAGGACGGGGAGACCCAGTACCTC.